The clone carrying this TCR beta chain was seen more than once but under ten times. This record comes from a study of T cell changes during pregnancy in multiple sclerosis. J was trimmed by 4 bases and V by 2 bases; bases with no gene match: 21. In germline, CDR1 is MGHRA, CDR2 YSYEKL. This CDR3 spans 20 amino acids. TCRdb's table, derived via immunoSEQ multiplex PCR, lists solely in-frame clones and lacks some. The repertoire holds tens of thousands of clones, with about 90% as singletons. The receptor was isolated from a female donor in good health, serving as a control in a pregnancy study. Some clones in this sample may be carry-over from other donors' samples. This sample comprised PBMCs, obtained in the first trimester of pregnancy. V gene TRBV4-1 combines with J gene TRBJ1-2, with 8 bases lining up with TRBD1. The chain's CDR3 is CASSQPRGGTGWEKGYGYTF. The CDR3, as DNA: TGCGCCAGCAGCCAACCCCGTGGGGGGACAGGATGGGAAAAGGGCTATGGCTACACCTTC.